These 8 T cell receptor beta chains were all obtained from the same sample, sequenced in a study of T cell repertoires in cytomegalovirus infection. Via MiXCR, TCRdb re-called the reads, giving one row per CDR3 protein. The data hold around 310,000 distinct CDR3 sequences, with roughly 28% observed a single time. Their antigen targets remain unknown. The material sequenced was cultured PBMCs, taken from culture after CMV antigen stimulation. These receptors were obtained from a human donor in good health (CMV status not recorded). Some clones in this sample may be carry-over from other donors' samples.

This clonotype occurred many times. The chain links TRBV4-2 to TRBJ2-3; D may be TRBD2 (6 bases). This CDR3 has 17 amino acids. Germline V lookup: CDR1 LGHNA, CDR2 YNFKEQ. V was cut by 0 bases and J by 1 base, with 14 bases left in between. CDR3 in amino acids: CASSQEVRGGGTDTQYF. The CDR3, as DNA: TGTGCCAGCAGCCAAGAGGTGCGGGGTGGAGGCACAGATACGCAGTATTTT.

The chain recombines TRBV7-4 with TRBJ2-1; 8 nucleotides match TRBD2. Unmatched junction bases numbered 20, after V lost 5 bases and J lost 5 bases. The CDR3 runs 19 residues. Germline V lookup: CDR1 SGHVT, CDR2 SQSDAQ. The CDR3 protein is CASSPGGGPRPLGHNEQFF. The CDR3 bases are TGTGCCAGCAGCCCGGGGGGGGGCCCAAGACCCCTTGGCCACAATGAGCAGTTCTTC.

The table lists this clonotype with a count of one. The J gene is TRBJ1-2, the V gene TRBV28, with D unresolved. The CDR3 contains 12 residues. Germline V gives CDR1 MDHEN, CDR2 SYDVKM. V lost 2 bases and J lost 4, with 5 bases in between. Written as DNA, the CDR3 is TGTGCCAGCAGTTTACGGCTCTATGGCTACACCTTC. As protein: CASSLRLYGYTF.

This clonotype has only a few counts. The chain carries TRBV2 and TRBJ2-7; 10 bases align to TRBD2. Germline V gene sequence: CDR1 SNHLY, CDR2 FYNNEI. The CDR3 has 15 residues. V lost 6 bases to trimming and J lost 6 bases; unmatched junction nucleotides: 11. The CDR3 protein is CASSLTGAGGGEQYF. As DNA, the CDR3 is TGTGCCAGCAGCCTCACAGGAGCGGGAGGGGGCGAGCAGTACTTC.

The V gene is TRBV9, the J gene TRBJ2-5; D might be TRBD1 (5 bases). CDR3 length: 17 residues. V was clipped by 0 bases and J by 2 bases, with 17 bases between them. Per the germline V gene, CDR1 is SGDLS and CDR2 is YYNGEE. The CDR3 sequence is CASSVDPAGLSQETQYF. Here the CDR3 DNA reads TGTGCCAGCAGCGTAGACCCGGCAGGGCTTTCACAAGAGACCCAGTACTTC.

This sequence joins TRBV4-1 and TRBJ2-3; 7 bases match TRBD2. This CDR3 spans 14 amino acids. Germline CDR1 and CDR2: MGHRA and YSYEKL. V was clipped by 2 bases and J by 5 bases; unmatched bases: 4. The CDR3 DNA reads TGCGCCAGCAGCCAACCCAGGGAGGGAGATACGCAGTATTTT. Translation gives CASSQPREGDTQYF.

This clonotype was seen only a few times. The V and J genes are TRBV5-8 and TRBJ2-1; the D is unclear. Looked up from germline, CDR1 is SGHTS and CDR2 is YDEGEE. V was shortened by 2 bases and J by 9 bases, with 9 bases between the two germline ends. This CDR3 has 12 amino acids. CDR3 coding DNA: TGTGCCAGCAGCTTAGCCCTGGTTGAGCAGTTCTTC. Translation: CASSLALVEQFF.

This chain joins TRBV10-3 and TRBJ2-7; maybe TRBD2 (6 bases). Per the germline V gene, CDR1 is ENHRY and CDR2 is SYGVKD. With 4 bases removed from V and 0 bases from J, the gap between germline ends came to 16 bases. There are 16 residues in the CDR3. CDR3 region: CAISGGLRVSSYEQYF. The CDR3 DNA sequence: TGTGCCATCAGTGGGGGACTCCGAGTTAGCTCCTACGAGCAGTACTTC.